This passage covers 23 T cell receptor beta chains from one sample sequenced in a study of graft-versus-host responses after intestinal transplantation. The protocol was immunoSEQ multiplex PCR, while the TCRdb copy is restricted to in-frame clones and leaves out a portion. This table has 81,000 or so clones, approximately 92% appearing once. For these receptors, no antigen is known. The sequences come from unstimulated CD8+ T cells sorted from spleen or lymph node cells, collected before transplant. These receptors were obtained from a human donor who was the organ donor for an intestinal transplant.

V and J are TRBV6-5 and TRBJ2-1; tentatively, D is TRBD2 (5 bases). This CDR3 has 12 amino acids. The germline CDR1 and CDR2 sequences are MNHEY and SVGAGI. V was pared by 1 base and J by 9 bases, with 7 bases between. The CDR3 protein is CASSYLSGEQFF. CDR3 nucleotides: TGTGCCAGCAGTTACTTGAGCGGTGAGCAGTTCTTC.

V usage is TRBV5-6 and J usage is TRBJ2-1; 7 positions match TRBD1. There are 15 residues in the CDR3. Per the germline V gene, CDR1 is SGHDT and CDR2 is YYEEEE. V shed 0 bases and J 4 bases; nucleotides not matched to a gene: 4. Written as DNA, the CDR3 is TGTGCCAGCAGCTTGGGCAGGGGGTATTACAATGAGCAGTTCTTC. Its translation: CASSLGRGYYNEQFF.

This chain joins TRBV7-9 and TRBJ2-5, with TRBD2 as a possible D gene (5 bases). The CDR3 totals 15 residues. Between the trimmed V and J ends, which lost 3 bases and 4 bases, there was a span of 15 bases. Germline CDR1 reads SEHNR; CDR2 reads FQNEAQ (reference sequence). CDR3 sequence: CASSFEGKEAETQYF. Written as DNA, the CDR3 is TGTGCCAGCAGCTTCGAAGGGAAGGAGGCAGAGACCCAGTACTTC.

This chain joins TRBV7-6 and TRBJ1-2, with D maybe TRBD1 (5 bases). V was trimmed by 10 bases and J by 6 bases, leaving 15 bases between them. The V gene's germline CDR1 is SGHVS and CDR2 FNYEAQ. The CDR3 has 12 residues. CDR3 DNA: TGTGCCACCTCGCTAGGAGGGGATGGCTACACCTTC. It codes for CATSLGGDGYTF.

The rearrangement joins TRBV5-1 to TRBJ1-3, with D possibly being TRBD1 (5 bases). Deletions cut 0 bases from V and 0 bases from J, with 10 bases between. Germline V gene data show CDR1 as SGHRS and CDR2 as YFSETQ. The CDR3 length is 16 residues. The CDR3 sequence is CASSLALRASGNTIYF. CDR3 sequence (DNA): TGCGCCAGCAGCTTGGCCCTCAGGGCCTCTGGAAACACCATATATTTT. Together with reference TRBV5-1 and TRBJ1-3, the CDR3 gives the full variable domain: KAGVTQTPRYLIKTRGQQVTLSCSPISGHRSVSWYQQTPGQGLQFLFEYFSETQRNKGNFPGRFSGRQFSNSRSEMNVSTLELGDSALYLCASSLALRASGNTIYFGEGSWLTVV.

This chain joins TRBV9 and TRBJ2-1; no clear D. CDR3 size: 13 residues. Trimming took off 1 base at V and 7 bases at J, with 9 bases between the two ends. The germline gives CDR1 SGDLS, CDR2 YYNGEE. In DNA form, the CDR3 reads TGTGCCAGCAGCGTAAACTACCGAAATGAGCAGTTCTTC. It specifies CASSVNYRNEQFF.

This clone has just one count. CDR3 protein: CASGQGGSYNEQFF. CDR3 nucleotides: TGTGCCAGCGGCCAGGGGGGCTCCTACAATGAGCAGTTCTTC. The genes are TRBV18 and TRBJ2-1; a possible D gene is TRBD1 (7 bases). Germline loops: CDR1 KGHSH, CDR2 LQKENI. This CDR3 spans 14 amino acids. The germline V and J ends were trimmed by 8 bases and 0 bases, with 11 bases remaining between them.

The chain joins TRBV28 to TRBJ2-7, with 11 bases aligning to TRBD1. Per germline, CDR1 MDHEN and CDR2 SYDVKM. The CDR3 covers 15 residues. The V and J ends lost 5 bases and 0 bases, in that order; junction bases with no gene match: 3. The CDR3 nucleotides are TGTGCCAGCAGTCAAGGGACAGGGGGCTCCTACGAGCAGTACTTC. Translation gives CASSQGTGGSYEQYF.

The chain carries TRBV4-3 and TRBJ1-2; D unclear. CDR1 is LGHNA and CDR2 is YSLEER in the germline V gene. Trimming removed 0 bases at V and 8 bases at J, with 13 bases between. The CDR3 sequence is 14 residues long. CDR3 residues: CASSQDHGSQGYTF. CDR3 sequence (DNA): TGCGCCAGCAGCCAAGATCATGGGTCACAGGGCTACACCTTC.

J is TRBJ2-7 and V is TRBV5-4; TRBD2 might be the D (5 bases). Germline lookup yields CDR1 SGHNT and CDR2 YYREEE (reference sequence). The CDR3 runs 12 residues. Trimming shortened V by 7 bases and J by 3 bases, and 11 bases separated the two germline ends. The CDR3 DNA reads TGTGCCAGCGACGACGGAGGCTACGAGCAGTACTTC. This gives the protein CASDDGGYEQYF. Complete variable domain (other parts from reference TRBV5-4 and TRBJ2-7): ETGVTQSPTHLIKTRGQQVTLRCSSQSGHNTVSWYQQALGQGPQFIFQYYREEENGRGNFPPRFSGLQFPNYSSELNVNALELDDSALYLCASDDGGYEQYFGPGTRLTVT.

The V and J genes are TRBV11-3 and TRBJ2-5; 7 bases match TRBD1. The CDR3 sequence is 14 residues long. The germline CDR1 and CDR2 sequences are SGHNT and YENEEA. The ends lost 1 base at V and 5 bases at J; junction bases unmatched: 4. The CDR3 bases are TGTGCCAGCAGCTTAGCGACAGGGTATGAGACCCAGTACTTC. As protein: CASSLATGYETQYF.

V and J are TRBV2 and TRBJ1-3; D gene unclear. Germline V gene data show CDR1 as SNHLY and CDR2 as FYNNEI. The CDR3 length is 14 residues. V lost 9 bases to trimming and J lost 4 bases, with 16 bases between them. This CDR3 is CASTRPLAGNTIYF. CDR3 nucleotides: TGTGCCAGTACCAGGCCGCTCGCGGGAAACACCATATATTTT.

The V call is TRBV14, the J call TRBJ2-3; 7 bases align to TRBD2. CDR3 length equals 16 residues. Per germline, CDR1 SGHDN and CDR2 FVKESK. V dropped 0 bases and J dropped 2; count of bases not matched to a gene: 5. In DNA form, the CDR3 reads TGTGCCAGCAGCCAAGAGATGGGGGGGGACACAGATACGCAGTATTTT. It codes for CASSQEMGGDTDTQYF.

The genes are TRBV10-3 and TRBJ1-1; D ambiguous. CDR3 size: 16 residues. Germline CDR1 ENHRY, CDR2 SYGVKD. The V end was cut by 0 bases, the J end by 3 bases, with 14 bases between. CDR3 DNA sequence: TGTGCCATCAGTGAGTCCGGGTCTTGGTTGTACACTGAAGCTTTCTTT. Translated: CAISESGSWLYTEAFF.

Only one count was recorded for this clone. The chain is built from TRBV6-6 and TRBJ2-7; D is possibly TRBD2 (5 bases). The V and J ends lost 5 bases and 2 bases respectively, with 10 bases between them. The CDR3 is made up of 13 amino acids. Germline V CDR1 and CDR2: MNHNY, SVGAGI (reference sequence). This chain's CDR3 is CASSSGLTYEQYF. CDR3 nucleotide sequence: TGTGCCAGCAGTAGCGGTCTGACCTACGAGCAGTACTTC.

This rearrangement joins TRBV19 to TRBJ1-2; 8 positions match TRBD1. V lost 3 bases, J lost 7 bases, and 10 bases stayed unmatched. Looked up from germline, CDR1 is LNHDA and CDR2 is SQIVND (reference sequence). The CDR3 covers 15 residues. The CDR3 sequence is CASSIGRRGRSGYTF. In DNA form, the CDR3 reads TGTGCCAGTAGTATTGGGCGCAGGGGGCGGAGTGGCTACACCTTC.

The rearrangement links TRBV19 to TRBJ2-7; TRBD1 is a possible D gene (6 bases). This CDR3 has 14 residues. Deletions cut 8 bases from V and 3 bases from J, with 17 bases between. Per the germline V gene, CDR1 is LNHDA and CDR2 is SQIVND (reference sequence). DNA of the CDR3: TGTGCCAGTTCCCCCTGGCAGGGGTTCTACGAGCAGTACTTC. Protein product: CASSPWQGFYEQYF.

This clone was observed a single time. The chain has TRBV6-5 and TRBJ2-7; 8 bases fit TRBD2. The CDR3 sequence is 14 residues long. The germline V gene encodes CDR1 MNHEY and CDR2 SVGAGI. Trimming at V came to 7 bases and at J to 0 bases, leaving 5 bases not matched to a gene. CDR3 in DNA: TGTGCCAGCACCCCACTAGCGGCCTCCTACGAGCAGTACTTC. Translating it yields CASTPLAASYEQYF.

This chain joins TRBV27 and TRBJ2-2, with D perhaps matching TRBD2 (6 bases). The CDR3 length is 17 residues. Germline V lookup: CDR1 MNHEY, CDR2 SMNVEV (reference sequence). Trimming removed 6 bases at V and 5 bases at J, with 22 bases between. Here the CDR3 DNA reads TGTGCCAGCAGGGTCGGAGCTGGGAACGGAGGGACCGGGGAGCTGTTTTTT. This sequence encodes CASRVGAGNGGTGELFF.

V usage is TRBV19 and J usage is TRBJ2-7; D is perhaps TRBD1 (6 bases). CDR1 is LNHDA and CDR2 is SQIVND in the germline V gene (reference sequence). CDR3 length equals 13 residues. The V end was cut by 8 bases, the J end by 5 bases, with 16 bases between. This chain's CDR3 is CASGWGTLDEQYF. For the CDR3, the DNA is TGTGCCAGTGGATGGGGGACACTGGACGAGCAGTACTTC.

The J gene is TRBJ1-2, the V gene TRBV5-6; the D is unclear. Germline lookup yields CDR1 SGHDT and CDR2 YYEEEE. The CDR3 runs to 13 residues. Trimming shortened V by 0 bases and J by 5 bases, and 8 bases separated the two germline ends. CDR3 sequence (DNA): TGTGCCAGCAGCTTGGGACACCCGTATGGCTACACCTTC. It is translated as CASSLGHPYGYTF. The entire variable domain, with the rest obtained from reference TRBV5-6 and TRBJ1-2, is as follows: DAGVTQSPTHLIKTRGQQVTLRCSPKSGHDTVSWYQQALGQGPQFIFQYYEEEERQRGNFPDRFSGHQFPNYSSELNVNALLLGDSALYLCASSLGHPYGYTFGSGTRLTVV.

This rearrangement joins TRBV27 to TRBJ2-7; 7 nucleotides match TRBD2. Germline CDR1 is MNHEY and CDR2 is SMNVEV (reference sequence). This CDR3 comprises 13 residues. The J segment lost 3 bases and the V segment lost 3 bases, leaving 2 bases of the junction unmatched. The CDR3 DNA sequence: TGTGCCAGCAGTTTCGGCGGGGGCTACGAGCAGTACTTC. This sequence encodes CASSFGGGYEQYF.

The V gene is TRBV7-9, the J gene TRBJ2-1; weak D call: TRBD2 (5 bases). CDR1 is SEHNR, CDR2 FQNEAQ, per germline (reference sequence). V shed 4 bases and J shed 9 bases, with 7 bases lying between them. The CDR3 is 11 residues long. Written as DNA, the CDR3 is TGTGCCAGCAGCTCGAGGGTTGAGCAGTTCTTC. Protein product: CASSSRVEQFF.